The 29 T cell receptor beta chains below all came from one sample that was sequenced in a study of Ad26.COV2.S vaccination and SARS-CoV-2 variants. Treatment of the sample: about 20 received Ad26.COV2.S at low or high dose, single or two shots; roughly 5 received placebo; per-sample allocation not given. The investigators took samples on day 63 after the first vaccine or placebo injection. The assay was immunoSEQ multiplex PCR, and TCRdb's table has in-frame clones only and misses some. The sample has a few hundred thousand clones; roughly 88% are singletons. This specimen was peripheral blood, taken in a trial of Ad26.COV2.S vaccine versus placebo. These receptors all come from a person between 18 and 65 years old who received the Ad26.COV2.S COVID-19 vaccine or a placebo.

The genes are TRBV27 and TRBJ2-7; 8 bases are a match to TRBD1. This CDR3 has 15 amino acids. Looked up from germline, CDR1 is MNHEY and CDR2 is SMNVEV (reference sequence). J gave up 7 bases and V 4 bases, and 12 bases lay outside the gene matches. The chain's CDR3 is CASSWGTGGIEEQYF. CDR3 coding DNA: TGTGCCAGCAGTTGGGGGACAGGAGGTATAGAAGAGCAGTACTTC.

This chain joins TRBV19 and TRBJ2-1, with D perhaps matching TRBD1 (5 bases). The CDR3 has 13 amino acids. V was cut by 9 bases and J by 2 bases, with 11 bases left in between. Germline assignment: CDR1 LNHDA and CDR2 SQIVND (reference sequence). CDR3 residues: CASSGPPYNEQFF. In nucleotides, the CDR3 is TGTGCCAGCTCAGGGCCCCCCTACAATGAGCAGTTCTTC.

With respect to this clone: Other DNA sequences from this sample encode an identical CDR3 as well. This rearrangement joins TRBV27 to TRBJ1-6; D unclear. Trimming shortened V by 3 bases and J by 7 bases, and 4 bases separated the two germline ends. The germline V gene encodes CDR1 MNHEY and CDR2 SMNVEV (reference sequence). The CDR3 sequence is 12 residues long. This chain's CDR3 is CASSLGNSPLHF. DNA of the CDR3: TGTGCCAGCAGTTTGGGGAATTCACCCCTCCACTTT.

The chain recombines TRBV7-2 with TRBJ1-5, with TRBD1 identical over 8 bases. The CDR3 is made up of 15 amino acids. CDR1 SGHTA and CDR2 FQGNSA come from the germline V gene. With 5 bases clipped from V and 6 bases from J, the junction kept 9 bases outside the gene matches. CDR3 sequence reads: CASSPGQGGPQPQHF. The CDR3 bases are TGTGCCAGCAGCCCTGGACAGGGTGGGCCTCAGCCCCAGCATTTT.

This chain uses TRBV28 with TRBJ1-3; TRBD1 aligns across 10 bases. CDR1 is MDHEN and CDR2 is SYDVKM in the germline V gene. This CDR3 region has 14 residues. Losses at the gene ends were 10 bases for V and 4 bases for J; bases not matched to a gene: 7. The CDR3 DNA follows: TGTGCCAACCTGGGACAGGGGATCGGAAACACCATATATTTT. Translated: CANLGQGIGNTIYF.

This chain uses TRBV19 with TRBJ2-7, with 8 bases identical to TRBD2. Trimming cost V 3 bases and J 2 bases; bases outside gene matches: 9. The CDR3 length is 16 residues. The germline CDR1 and CDR2 sequences are LNHDA and SQIVND (reference sequence). For the CDR3, the DNA is TGTGCCAGTAGTATTGGACATGCGGGAGGACCCTACGAGCAGTACTTC. Translated: CASSIGHAGGPYEQYF.

The CDR3 DNA reads TGTGCCAGCGGAGACCAATCTGGCGGGTCGCGGCAGTTCTTC. It encodes CASGDQSGGSRQFF. The rearrangement joins TRBV28 to TRBJ2-1, with D possibly TRBD2 on 5 matching bases. The CDR3 covers 14 residues. Germline CDR1 and CDR2: MDHEN and SYDVKM. V was shortened by 8 bases and J by 12 bases, with 23 bases between the two germline ends.

The J gene is TRBJ1-3, the V gene TRBV5-5; TRBD1 is a possible D gene (6 bases). This CDR3 comprises 15 residues. CDR1 SGHKS and CDR2 YYEKEE come from the germline V gene (reference sequence). V lost 0 bases, J lost 2 bases, and 9 bases lay in between. The CDR3 reads CASSLEPGAGNTIYF. CDR3 nucleotides: TGTGCCAGCAGCTTGGAGCCAGGGGCTGGAAACACCATATATTTT.

The V and J genes are TRBV7-2 and TRBJ2-1; 14 bases map to TRBD2. CDR1 and CDR2 from the germline V gene are SGHTA and FQGNSA. The ends lost 5 bases at V and 7 bases at J; junction bases unmatched: 4. This CDR3 contains 15 residues. In DNA, the CDR3 is TGTGCCAGCAGCGTAAGACTAGCGGGAGGGAATGAGCAGTTCTTC. It specifies CASSVRLAGGNEQFF. Drawing the rest from reference TRBV7-2 and TRBJ2-1, the complete variable domain is GAGVSQSPSNKVTEKGKDVELRCDPISGHTALYWYRQSLGQGLEFLIYFQGNSAPDKSGLPSDRFSAERTGGSVSTLTIQRTQQEDSAVYLCASSVRLAGGNEQFFGPGTRLTVL.

J is TRBJ1-4 and V is TRBV28, with 9 bases that match TRBD1. The germline V gene encodes CDR1 MDHEN and CDR2 SYDVKM. The CDR3 is made up of 12 amino acids. Trimming took 8 bases from V and 10 from J; bases not matched to a gene: 5. The CDR3 DNA is TGTGCCAGCGGACAGGGGAGCCGAAAACTGTTTTTT. Translating gives CASGQGSRKLFF.

V is TRBV28 and J is TRBJ2-1; 14 nucleotides align to TRBD2. There are 16 residues in the CDR3. Germline V lookup: CDR1 MDHEN, CDR2 SYDVKM. Trimming at V came to 1 base and at J to 11 bases, leaving 7 bases not matched to a gene. This CDR3 reads CASSLLGTSGSRKQFF. Here the CDR3 DNA reads TGTGCCAGCAGTTTATTAGGGACTAGCGGGAGTAGGAAGCAGTTCTTC.

This clone was seen only a few times. V usage is TRBV28 and J usage is TRBJ2-1; D not resolved. The length of the CDR3 is 12 residues. Trimming removed 6 bases at V and 10 bases at J, with 13 bases between. The V gene's germline CDR1 is MDHEN and CDR2 SYDVKM. In DNA form, the CDR3 reads TGTGCCAGCAGCTTGGACGCACAGGAGCAGTTCTTC. Translated: CASSLDAQEQFF. The whole variable domain, remainder taken from reference TRBV28 and TRBJ2-1, is DVKVTQSSRYLVKRTGEKVFLECVQDMDHENMFWYRQDPGLGLRLIYFSYDVKMKEKGDIPEGYSVSREKKERFSLILESASTNQTSMYLCASSLDAQEQFFGPGTRLTVL.

This clone was found once. V is TRBV29-1 and J is TRBJ2-3; no clear D. This CDR3 is 12 amino acids long. Trimming took 1 base from V and 4 from J, leaving 6 bases between them. Germline values: CDR1 SQVTM, CDR2 ANQGSEA. CDR3 coding DNA: TGCAGCGTTGAAGGGGCGGCAGATACGCAGTATTTT. This codes for CSVEGAADTQYF.

This clone has just a few counts. V usage is TRBV9 and J usage is TRBJ2-2; unclear D gene. The CDR3 runs 12 residues. Trimming pared 4 bases from V and 5 bases from J, leaving 6 bases between. The germline CDR1 and CDR2 sequences are SGDLS and YYNGEE. DNA for the CDR3: TGTGCCAGCAGCCGGCGGACCGGGGAGCTGTTTTTT. The encoded protein is CASSRRTGELFF.

This chain links TRBV24-1 with TRBJ2-3; D call uncertain. The ends were cut back, 2 bases at V and 2 bases at J, with 16 bases in the middle. CDR3 length equals 17 residues. Germline values: CDR1 KGHDR, CDR2 SFDVKD. The CDR3 coding sequence is TGTGCCACCAGTGATTCTTTTGGCTCAACCTCCACAGATACGCAGTATTTT. Encoded protein: CATSDSFGSTSTDTQYF.

This clone showed up just once. The rearrangement uses TRBV14 and TRBJ1-1; 9 bases are shared with TRBD1. V lost 1 base to trimming and J lost 4 bases; unmatched junction nucleotides: 13. CDR3 length: 18 amino acids. Germline loops: CDR1 SGHDN, CDR2 FVKESK. CDR3 DNA sequence: TGTGCCAGCAGCCAAGTTCCCTGGACAGGGGCAGAAGGCACTGAAGCTTTCTTT. Its translation is CASSQVPWTGAEGTEAFF.

About this clone: This sample also contains other DNA sequences that code for the same CDR3. V usage is TRBV29-1 and J usage is TRBJ2-1; TRBD2 aligns across 8 bases. CDR1 is SQVTM, CDR2 ANQGSEA, per germline. V was pared by 4 bases and J by 4 bases, with 0 bases of the junction left unmatched. The CDR3 contains 12 residues. The CDR3: CSVAGGYNEQFF. The CDR3, as DNA: TGCAGCGTTGCGGGAGGGTACAATGAGCAGTTCTTC.

The chain couples TRBV10-2 to TRBJ2-3; TRBD2 might be the D (5 bases). The germline V and J ends were trimmed by 0 bases and 3 bases, with 7 bases remaining between them. CDR1 and CDR2 from the germline V gene are WSHSY and SAAADI. The CDR3 extends over 14 amino acids. In DNA, the CDR3 is TGCGCCAGCAGTGAGTCTCGGGGTACAGATACGCAGTATTTT. Translation gives CASSESRGTDTQYF.

J is TRBJ1-3 and V is TRBV9, with D unresolved. The CDR3 consists of 15 residues. Trimming took off 0 bases at V and 0 bases at J, with 7 bases between the two ends. Germline CDR1 SGDLS, CDR2 YYNGEE. CDR3 nucleotides: TGTGCCAGCAGCGTAGACGTTAACTCTGGAAACACCATATATTTT. It translates to CASSVDVNSGNTIYF.

The chain uses TRBV7-9 and TRBJ2-3; D is unresolved. CDR1 SEHNR and CDR2 FQNEAQ come from the germline V gene (reference sequence). This CDR3 is built from 14 residues. The V end was cut by 6 bases, the J end by 4 bases, with 14 bases between. The CDR3 DNA sequence: TGTGCCAGCAGTAAAGCCTTAGGCGCAGATACGCAGTATTTT. It is translated as CASSKALGADTQYF.

The V gene is TRBV19, the J gene TRBJ2-2; 10 bases match TRBD2. J was trimmed by 7 bases and V by 7 bases; bases with no gene match: 9. This CDR3 contains 15 residues. Germline CDR1 and CDR2: LNHDA and SQIVND (reference sequence). The CDR3 DNA is TGTGCCAGTATTGATAGCGGGAGGTCGGTCGGGGAGCTGTTTTTT. Protein: CASIDSGRSVGELFF.

The chain combines TRBV30 with TRBJ2-3; the match to TRBD2 covers 10 bases. The germline gives CDR1 GTSNPN, CDR2 SVGIG (reference sequence). This CDR3 has 13 residues. V trimming: 4 bases; J trimming: 4 bases; junction bases outside the gene matches: 2. DNA for the CDR3: TGTGCCTGGACTAGCGGGAGCTCAGATACGCAGTATTTT. This codes for CAWTSGSSDTQYF.

A single count supports this clone. The chain uses TRBV6-6 and TRBJ2-1, with TRBD2 identical over 8 bases. Germline assignment: CDR1 MNHNY and CDR2 SVGAGI (reference sequence). The CDR3 loop spans 17 amino acids. Trimming at V came to 5 bases and at J to 6 bases, leaving 15 bases not matched to a gene. DNA for the CDR3: TGTGCCAGCAGTCCCCCGGGGGCGCAGGGACTAGGCAATGAGCAGTTCTTC. This translates into CASSPPGAQGLGNEQFF.

The V and J genes are TRBV7-3 and TRBJ2-1; tentative D call: TRBD1 (5 bases). The CDR3 has 18 amino acids. Germline-derived CDR1 and CDR2 are SGHTA and FQGTGA. Between the trimmed V and J ends, which lost 3 bases and 6 bases, there was a span of 24 bases. The CDR3 bases are TGTGCCAGCAGCTTTGGACACGTGGACATCCTGACGGGCAATGAGCAGTTCTTC. Its protein product is CASSFGHVDILTGNEQFF. The complete variable domain, with remaining parts taken from reference TRBV7-3 and TRBJ2-1, reads GAGVSQTPSNKVTEKGKYVELRCDPISGHTALYWYRQSLGQGPEFLIYFQGTGAADDSGLPNDRFFAVRPEGSVSTLKIQRTERGDSAVYLCASSFGHVDILTGNEQFFGPGTRLTVL.

CDR3 amino acids: CASSPRTSSQETQYF. The DNA for the CDR3 is TGTGCCAGCAGCCCGCGGACAAGCTCCCAAGAGACCCAGTACTTC. The genes are TRBV7-9 and TRBJ2-5, with D perhaps matching TRBD1 (5 bases). Germline V gene sequence: CDR1 SEHNR, CDR2 FQNEAQ (reference sequence). V lost 5 bases to trimming and J lost 1 base, with 14 bases between them. This CDR3 spans 15 amino acids.

This clone occurred once. The genes are TRBV4-2 and TRBJ2-3; D call uncertain. The V end was cut by 1 base, the J end by 6 bases, with 11 bases between. The germline CDR1 and CDR2 sequences are LGHNA and YNFKEQ. This CDR3 is 14 amino acids long. The CDR3 here is CASSQVGSHDTQYF. The CDR3 region has the DNA TGTGCCAGCAGCCAAGTTGGGTCTCATGATACGCAGTATTTT.

This chain joins TRBV13 and TRBJ2-5, with D unclear. V dropped 4 bases and J dropped 4 bases, with 10 bases sitting between them. Germline-derived CDR1 and CDR2 are PRHDT and FYEKMQ (reference sequence). The CDR3 length is 13 residues. CDR3 protein: CASSSPSGETQYF. For the CDR3, the DNA is TGTGCCAGCAGCTCACCCTCCGGAGAGACCCAGTACTTC.

V usage is TRBV20-1 and J usage is TRBJ2-5; the D gene is possibly TRBD1 (5 bases). CDR1 is DFQATT and CDR2 is SNEGSKA in the germline V gene (reference sequence). Deletions cut 3 bases from V and 2 bases from J, with 10 bases between. CDR3 length equals 13 residues. CDR3 sequence (DNA): TGCAGTGCTAGTTTGACAGTTCAAGAGACCCAGTACTTC. It codes for CSASLTVQETQYF.

The chain recombines TRBV29-1 with TRBJ2-3, with 8 nucleotides matching TRBD1. J lost 3 bases, V lost 1 base, and 6 bases had no gene match. This CDR3 has 15 amino acids. Germline lookup yields CDR1 SQVTM and CDR2 ANQGSEA. CDR3 region: CSVEVYRGRTDTQYF. CDR3 bases: TGCAGCGTTGAAGTTTACAGGGGGAGGACAGATACGCAGTATTTT.